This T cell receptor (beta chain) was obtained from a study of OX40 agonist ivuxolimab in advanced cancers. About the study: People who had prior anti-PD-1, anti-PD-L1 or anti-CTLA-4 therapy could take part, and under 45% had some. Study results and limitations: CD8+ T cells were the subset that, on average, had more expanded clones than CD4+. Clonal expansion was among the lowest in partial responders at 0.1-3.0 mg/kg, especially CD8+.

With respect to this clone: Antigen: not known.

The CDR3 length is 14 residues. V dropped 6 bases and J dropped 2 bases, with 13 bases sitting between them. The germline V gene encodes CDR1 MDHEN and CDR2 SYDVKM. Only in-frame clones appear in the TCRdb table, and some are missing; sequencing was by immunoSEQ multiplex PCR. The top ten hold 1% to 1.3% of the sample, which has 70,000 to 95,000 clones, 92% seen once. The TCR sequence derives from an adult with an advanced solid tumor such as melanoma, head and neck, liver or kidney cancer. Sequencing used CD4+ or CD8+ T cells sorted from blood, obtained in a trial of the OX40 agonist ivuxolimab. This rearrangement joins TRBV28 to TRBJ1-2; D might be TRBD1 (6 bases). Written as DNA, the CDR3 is TGTGCCAGCAGCCTCACAGGGCGGAACTATGGCTACACCTTC. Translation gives CASSLTGRNYGYTF.